Reported below is one TCR beta chain. Antigen specificity is unknown. PCR used 60 Vbeta primers and 13 Jbeta primers. Assay: immunoSEQ multiplex PCR; the TCRdb copy retains only in-frame clones and omits some. The sample carries around 130,000 clones, 50% to 80% recorded once. These data are taken from a study of cytomegalovirus exposure and HLA in healthy donors. Findings and caveats of the study: Upon later analysis, HLA-associated TCR beta chains proved more clonally expanded than other, equally common chains. Accurate predictions that matched the HLA-A and HLA-B alleles of most subjects were reportedly made from TCR beta sequences. Overall, under 200 TCR beta chains were annotated as cytomegalovirus-associated.

The CDR3 runs 14 residues. CDR1 and CDR2 (germline): SGHRS, YFSETQ. V lost 4 bases to trimming and J lost 1 base, with 8 bases between them. The material sequenced was PBMCs. This TCR derives from a woman aged 40 to 55 in good health and CMV-seropositive. This sequence joins TRBV5-1 and TRBJ1-4; possible D gene TRBD1, 6 bases. The CDR3 bases are TGCGCCAGCAGCCTGGACAGAACTAATGAAAAACTGTTTTTT. Translated, it gives CASSLDRTNEKLFF.